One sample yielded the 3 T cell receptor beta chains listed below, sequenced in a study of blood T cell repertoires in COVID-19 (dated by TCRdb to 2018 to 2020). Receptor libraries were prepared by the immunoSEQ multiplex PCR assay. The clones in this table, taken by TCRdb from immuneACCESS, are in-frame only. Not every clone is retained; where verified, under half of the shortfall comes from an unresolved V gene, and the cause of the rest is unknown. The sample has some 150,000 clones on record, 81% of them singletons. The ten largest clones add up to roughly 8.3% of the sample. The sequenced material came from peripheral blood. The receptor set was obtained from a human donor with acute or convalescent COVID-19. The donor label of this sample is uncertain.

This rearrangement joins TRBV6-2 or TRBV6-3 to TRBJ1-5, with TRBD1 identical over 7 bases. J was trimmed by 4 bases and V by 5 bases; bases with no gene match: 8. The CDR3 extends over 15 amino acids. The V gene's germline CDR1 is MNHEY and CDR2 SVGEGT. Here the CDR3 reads CASSEGTDPNQPQHF. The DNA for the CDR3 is TGTGCCAGCAGTGAGGGGACAGATCCTAATCAGCCCCAGCATTTT.

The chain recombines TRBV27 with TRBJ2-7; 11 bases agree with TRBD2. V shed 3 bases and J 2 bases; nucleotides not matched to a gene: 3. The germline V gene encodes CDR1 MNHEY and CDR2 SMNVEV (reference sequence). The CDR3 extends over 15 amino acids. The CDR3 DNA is TGTGCCAGCAGTTTCTCTAGCGGGGGGACCTACGAGCAGTACTTC. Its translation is CASSFSSGGTYEQYF.

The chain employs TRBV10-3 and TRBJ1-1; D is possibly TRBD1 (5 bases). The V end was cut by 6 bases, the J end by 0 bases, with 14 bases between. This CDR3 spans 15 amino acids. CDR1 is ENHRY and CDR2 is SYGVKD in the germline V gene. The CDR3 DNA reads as TGTGCCATCAGGCGGGGACCTTACTTGAACACTGAAGCTTTCTTT. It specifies CAIRRGPYLNTEAFF.